This record covers a single T cell receptor (beta chain). Its antigen is still unknown. The CDR3 runs 19 residues. Germline V lookup: CDR1 SGHAT, CDR2 FQNNGV. V gave up 0 bases and J gave up 2 bases; unmatched junction bases: 13. The source of the sample is a study of post-analysis software for immune sequencing data. Study summary: Both relapsing-remitting and secondary progressive multiple sclerosis featured among the disease courses, as did progressive-relapsing multiple sclerosis. Study-level findings and limits: Comparison with controls showed significantly lower normalized Chao1 diversity in multiple sclerosis patients. Comparison of patients with controls showed 5 or 6 TRBV segments more frequent in patients, TRBV5-6, TRBV5-1 and TRBV20-1 among them.

Incorporated into the TCR beta cDNA libraries were unique molecular identifiers, which served to reduce PCR and sequencing biases. In TCRdb, the PCR reads were re-called with MiXCR into one record per CDR3 protein. The top ten clones hold less than 10% of a sample with 350,000 to 450,000 distinct CDR3 sequences, approximately 38% of them seen once. This chain joins TRBV11-2 and TRBJ2-1; 7 bases map to TRBD2. The sample taken for sequencing was blood. The receptor's source is a girl aged 2-9 years with multiple sclerosis. The CDR3, as DNA: TGTGCCAGCAGCTTAGAATCATGGCCTAGCGGAACTACCTACAATGAGCAGTTCTTC. As protein: CASSLESWPSGTTYNEQFF.